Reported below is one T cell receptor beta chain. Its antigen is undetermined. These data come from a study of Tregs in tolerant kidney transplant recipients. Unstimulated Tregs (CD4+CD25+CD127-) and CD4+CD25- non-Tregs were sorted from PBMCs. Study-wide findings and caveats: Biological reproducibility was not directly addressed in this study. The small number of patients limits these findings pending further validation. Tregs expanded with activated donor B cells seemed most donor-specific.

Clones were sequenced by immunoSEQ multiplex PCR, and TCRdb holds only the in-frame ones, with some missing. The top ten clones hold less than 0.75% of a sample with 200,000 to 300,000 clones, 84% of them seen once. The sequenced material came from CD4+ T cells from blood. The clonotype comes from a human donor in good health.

CDR3 DNA: TGCGCCAGCAGCTTCTCAGTCCAGATCAACACCGGGGAGCTGTTTTTT. This gives the protein CASSFSVQINTGELFF. The rearrangement uses TRBV5-1 and TRBJ2-2, with D uncertain. The germline gives CDR1 SGHRS, CDR2 YFSETQ. This CDR3 is built from 16 residues. The germline V and J ends were trimmed by 2 bases and 2 bases, with 13 bases remaining between them.